This passage covers 32 T cell receptor beta chains from one sample sequenced in a study of shared clonotypes between healthy human individuals. Sequenced by immunoSEQ multiplex PCR; TCRdb stores in-frame clones only, minus some. The repertoire holds approximately 720,000 clones, with 72% as singletons. The material sequenced was memory CD4+ T cells sorted from blood. Subset denoted: CD45RA-negative fraction. Receptors originate from a woman in her 30s in good health.

This clone was picked up one time. Different DNA sequences within this sample yield the same CDR3. This rearrangement joins TRBV5-1 to TRBJ2-5, with TRBD1 as a possible D gene (7 bases). The V gene lost 0 bases and the J gene lost 4 bases, with 10 bases spanning the gap. The CDR3 is 14 residues long. Germline V gene lookup returns CDR1 SGHRS and CDR2 YFSETQ. The CDR3 DNA reads TGCGCCAGCAGCTTGGGACAGGGAGGAGAGACCCAGTACTTC. This gives the protein CASSLGQGGETQYF.

V gene TRBV11-3 combines with J gene TRBJ2-7; 9 positions agree with TRBD1. This CDR3 spans 12 amino acids. Trimming took 3 bases from V and 6 from J; bases not matched to a gene: 0. The V gene's germline CDR1 is SGHNT and CDR2 YENEEA. The CDR3 nucleotides are TGTGCCAGCAGCTTGACAGGGGGCGAGCAGTACTTC. Its protein is CASSLTGGEQYF.

CDR3 region: CASSPPYRAGGANVLTF. Written as DNA, the CDR3 is TGTGCCAGCTCACCACCCTACAGGGCGGGAGGGGCCAACGTCCTGACTTTC. J is TRBJ2-6 and V is TRBV18; D may match TRBD1 or TRBD2 (6 bases each). Trimming left V 0 bases short and J 4 bases short, with 13 bases between. Germline V lookup: CDR1 KGHSH, CDR2 LQKENI. The CDR3 totals 17 residues.

This clone was detected a few times. The genes are TRBV5-4 and TRBJ2-1, with TRBD2 matching over 8 bases. Trimming at V came to 3 bases and at J to 7 bases, leaving 9 bases not matched to a gene. The CDR3 covers 15 residues. CDR1 and CDR2 from the germline V gene are SGHNT and YYREEE (reference sequence). The CDR3, as DNA: TGTGCCAGCAGCTCCAGTAGCGGGATTTGGAATGAGCAGTTCTTC. The encoded protein is CASSSSSGIWNEQFF.

The chain combines TRBV10-3 with TRBJ2-7, with D possibly TRBD1 on 6 matching bases. This CDR3 comprises 14 residues. Trimming pared 5 bases from V and 9 bases from J, leaving 20 bases between. Looked up from germline, CDR1 is ENHRY and CDR2 is SYGVKD. CDR3 protein: CAISSPGTSLVQYF. CDR3 bases: TGTGCCATCAGTTCCCCCGGGACATCCTTGGTGCAGTACTTC.

This clone was counted between two and nine times. One end of the junction is discordant with germline, which a read error may explain. The chain combines TRBV28 with TRBJ2-7, with D possibly matching TRBD2 (5 bases). This CDR3 has 16 residues. Germline values: CDR1 MDHEN, CDR2 SYDVKM. CDR3 bases: TGTGCCAGTTTGGGCCCGAGAGCGGAGCGGAAAATTAGTGAGGACTTC. Its translation is CASLGPRAERKISEDF.

V and J are TRBV7-9 and TRBJ1-1; TRBD1 matches at 7 bases. V trimming: 3 bases; J trimming: 5 bases; junction bases outside the gene matches: 9. The germline V gene encodes CDR1 SEHNR and CDR2 FQNEAQ (reference sequence). The CDR3 totals 15 residues. The chain's CDR3 is CASSFNTGVVTEAFF. CDR3 nucleotides: TGTGCCAGCAGCTTTAATACAGGGGTAGTAACTGAAGCTTTCTTT.

This rearrangement joins TRBV19 to TRBJ2-4; 8 nucleotides line up with TRBD2. Germline CDR1 LNHDA, CDR2 SQIVND (reference sequence). J was trimmed by 2 bases and V by 6 bases; bases with no gene match: 3. The CDR3 has 14 amino acids. CDR3 nucleotide sequence: TGTGCCAGTAGGCCGGGGGGGTCCAAAAACATTCAGTACTTC. Amino acid sequence: CASRPGGSKNIQYF.

The gene calls are TRBV4-2 and TRBJ2-2; 7 positions match TRBD1. V shed 5 bases and J 1 base; nucleotides not matched to a gene: 10. Germline V lookup: CDR1 LGHNA, CDR2 YNFKEQ. The CDR3 consists of 17 residues. The CDR3 is CASSSKGALKNTGELFF. The CDR3 DNA is TGTGCCAGCAGCTCTAAGGGGGCCCTCAAGAACACCGGGGAGCTGTTTTTT.

This chain joins TRBV6-5 and TRBJ2-7; perhaps TRBD1 as D (5 bases). The V gene lost 2 bases and the J gene lost 2 bases, with 13 bases spanning the gap. This CDR3 contains 15 residues. The V gene's germline CDR1 is MNHEY and CDR2 SVGAGI. This CDR3 is CASSYTPTVPYEQYF. The CDR3 coding sequence is TGTGCCAGCAGTTACACCCCGACAGTCCCCTACGAGCAGTACTTC.

V gene TRBV5-1 combines with J gene TRBJ2-1; D not certain. CDR3 length: 12 amino acids. Germline CDR1 SGHRS, CDR2 YFSETQ. The ends were cut back, 1 base at V and 6 bases at J, with 5 bases in the middle. DNA of the CDR3: TGCGCCAGCAGCTTGAACCCCAATGAGCAGTTCTTC. This codes for CASSLNPNEQFF.

The chain recombines TRBV13 with TRBJ1-2, with D maybe TRBD1 (6 bases). This CDR3 has 17 amino acids. The V gene's germline CDR1 is PRHDT and CDR2 FYEKMQ (reference sequence). V gave up 0 bases and J gave up 7 bases, with 21 bases separating them. The CDR3 here is CASSLGSGRQGRRGYTF. CDR3 DNA sequence: TGTGCCAGCAGCTTAGGGTCTGGTAGGCAGGGGCGCCGTGGCTACACCTTC.

J is TRBJ2-2 and V is TRBV19; 8 nucleotides line up with TRBD2. This CDR3 is built from 16 residues. Losses at the gene ends were 6 bases for V and 3 bases for J; bases not matched to a gene: 9. Germline CDR1 and CDR2: LNHDA and SQIVND (reference sequence). CDR3 protein: CASRRPGLGYTGELFF. The CDR3 DNA reads TGTGCCAGTAGAAGACCGGGACTAGGCTACACCGGGGAGCTGTTTTTT.

The chain uses TRBV27 and TRBJ2-3, with TRBD2 identical over 9 bases. Germline CDR1 and CDR2: MNHEY and SMNVEV (reference sequence). J lost 1 base, V lost 4 bases, and 6 bases had no gene match. This CDR3 has 16 residues. The CDR3 here is CASSWASGTGTDTQYF. CDR3 coding DNA: TGTGCCAGCAGTTGGGCTAGCGGGACGGGCACAGATACGCAGTATTTT.

A single count supports this clone. The chain couples TRBV7-2 to TRBJ1-1; possible D gene TRBD1, 5 bases. The CDR3 is 14 amino acids. The V gene's germline CDR1 is SGHTA and CDR2 FQGNSA. The V end was cut by 3 bases, the J end by 0 bases, with 8 bases between. CDR3 bases: TGTGCCAGCAGCTTGAGGGGCATGAACACTGAAGCTTTCTTT. Its translation: CASSLRGMNTEAFF.

The rearrangement uses TRBV5-1 and TRBJ2-2; 7 bases align to TRBD2. Germline V gives CDR1 SGHRS, CDR2 YFSETQ. This CDR3 has 16 residues. The V gene end was trimmed by 1 base and the J gene end by 5 bases; junction bases not matched to a gene: 8. The DNA for the CDR3 is TGCGCCAGCAGCTTGCTTGAGGGGAGGGAAACCGGGGAGCTGTTTTTT. Translated, it gives CASSLLEGRETGELFF.

The rearrangement joins TRBV27 to TRBJ2-1; a possible D gene is TRBD1 (6 bases). CDR3 length: 17 amino acids. CDR1 and CDR2 from the germline V gene are MNHEY and SMNVEV (reference sequence). V lost 5 bases and J 9 bases, leaving 26 bases between the germline ends. The CDR3 region has the DNA TGTGCCAGCAGTCGAGGGCTCCTGAGACAGGTCCCCCCTGAGCAGTTCTTC. Translation gives CASSRGLLRQVPPEQFF.

The gene calls are TRBV7-9 and TRBJ2-3, with D unresolved. Deletions cut 7 bases from V and 9 bases from J, with 17 bases between. The CDR3 totals 13 residues. In germline, CDR1 is SEHNR, CDR2 FQNEAQ (reference sequence). DNA for the CDR3: TGTGCCAGCAACCTCCCTCCGAAGGAAACGCAGTATTTT. Its protein is CASNLPPKETQYF. The whole variable domain, remainder taken from reference TRBV7-9 and TRBJ2-3, is DTGVSQNPRHKITKRGQNVTFRCDPISEHNRLYWYRQTLGQGPEFLTYFQNEAQLEKSRLLSDRFSAERPKGSFSTLEIQRTEQGDSAMYLCASNLPPKETQYFGPGTRLTVL.

The CDR3 coding sequence is TGTGCCTGGACCCGGGACTCTTATGAGACCCAGTACTTC. Residues: CAWTRDSYETQYF. The V call is TRBV30, the J call TRBJ2-5; tentative D call: TRBD2 (6 bases). CDR1 and CDR2 from the germline V gene are GTSNPN and SVGIG (reference sequence). Trimming stripped 4 bases from V and 5 bases from J, with 14 bases between. The CDR3 length is 13 residues.

A word on this clone: A far larger clone lies a single base away; this is likely a read error. Other nucleotide sequences in the sample specify the same CDR3. The CDR3 region has the DNA TGCGCCAGCAGCCAAAGTCAAGGGAGCTACACCTTC. Amino acid sequence: CASSQSQGSYTF. The V gene is TRBV4-1, the J gene TRBJ1-2; D not resolved. Germline assignment: CDR1 MGHRA and CDR2 YSYEKL. V lost 2 bases, J lost 9 bases, and 10 bases lay in between. The CDR3 runs to 12 residues.

This sequence joins TRBV18 and TRBJ2-1; D remains ambiguous. The germline gives CDR1 KGHSH, CDR2 LQKENI. V was trimmed by 3 bases and J by 3 bases, leaving 9 bases between them. The CDR3 totals 14 residues. CDR3 protein: CASSPDTDYNEQFF. The CDR3 nucleotides read TGTGCCAGCTCACCCGACACAGACTACAATGAGCAGTTCTTC.

Written as DNA, the CDR3 is TGTGCCAGCAGTCGGGGACAGCCTCAGTACTTC. Amino acids: CASSRGQPQYF. This chain uses TRBV6-1 with TRBJ2-7, with 7 bases aligning to TRBD1. The V gene end was trimmed by 5 bases and the J gene end by 10 bases; junction bases not matched to a gene: 5. CDR1 and CDR2 (germline): MNHNS, SASEGT. This CDR3 comprises 11 residues.

V and J are TRBV29-1 and TRBJ1-1; D ambiguous. Germline values: CDR1 SQVTM, CDR2 ANQGSEA. The CDR3 consists of 13 residues. With 4 bases removed from V and 0 bases from J, the gap between germline ends came to 9 bases. CDR3 residues: CSVAPQVNTEAFF. The CDR3, as DNA: TGCAGCGTTGCACCCCAGGTGAACACTGAAGCTTTCTTT.

This chain uses TRBV10-3 with TRBJ2-7; the D gene is possibly TRBD1 (5 bases). The CDR3 contains 18 residues. The V gene lost 2 bases and the J gene lost 1 base, with 21 bases spanning the gap. Looked up from germline, CDR1 is ENHRY and CDR2 is SYGVKD. The CDR3 is CAISENSIIWGTSYEQYF. In nucleotides, the CDR3 is TGTGCCATCAGTGAGAATTCGATCATCTGGGGCACGTCCTACGAGCAGTACTTC.

To note about this clone: This specimen includes other DNA sequences encoding the same CDR3. The J gene is TRBJ2-5, the V gene TRBV7-2, with 7 bases aligning to TRBD1. Germline trimming cut 5 bases from V and 4 bases from J; bases unmatched to any gene: 4. CDR3 length: 13 amino acids. The germline V gene encodes CDR1 SGHTA and CDR2 FQGNSA. The CDR3 region has the DNA TGTGCCAGCAGCCCGACAGGGTTAGAGACCCAGTACTTC. Translated, it gives CASSPTGLETQYF.

The chain uses TRBV27 and TRBJ1-4; D is possibly TRBD1 (5 bases). The CDR3 extends over 13 amino acids. Trimming stripped 8 bases from V and 5 bases from J, with 12 bases between. Looked up from germline, CDR1 is MNHEY and CDR2 is SMNVEV (reference sequence). CDR3 DNA sequence: TGTGCCAGCGGGTCATGGGGGAATGAAAAACTGTTTTTT. Translating it yields CASGSWGNEKLFF.

This clone was observed a few times. The CDR3 DNA reads TGTGCCAGCAGTAGAGGCCAGGCCCCCTACGAGCAGTACTTC. It specifies CASSRGQAPYEQYF. The chain employs TRBV28 and TRBJ2-7, with D unresolved. Germline V gene data show CDR1 as MDHEN and CDR2 as SYDVKM. V lost 5 bases, J lost 2 bases, and 13 bases lay in between. The CDR3 is 14 amino acids.

The V gene is TRBV14, the J gene TRBJ2-2; 10 positions agree with TRBD2. Germline V gene data show CDR1 as SGHDN and CDR2 as FVKESK. The CDR3 length is 15 residues. With V trimmed by 2 bases and J by 6 bases, 3 bases remained unmatched. The CDR3 DNA is TGTGCCAGCAGCCAAATAGCGGGAGGCCCCGGGGAGCTGTTTTTT. This codes for CASSQIAGGPGELFF.

The rearrangement joins TRBV6-1 to TRBJ1-5; D gene unclear. The length of the CDR3 is 15 residues. Germline CDR1 and CDR2: MNHNS and SASEGT. The V end was cut by 4 bases, the J end by 2 bases, with 12 bases between. CDR3 sequence: CASSVGTAGNQPQHF. CDR3 DNA sequence: TGTGCCAGCAGTGTCGGTACAGCTGGCAATCAGCCCCAGCATTTT.

The chain joins TRBV4-1 to TRBJ1-2; TRBD1 matches at 7 bases. Losses at the gene ends were 1 base for V and 8 bases for J; bases not matched to a gene: 13. Germline loops: CDR1 MGHRA, CDR2 YSYEKL. The CDR3 loop spans 16 amino acids. The DNA of the CDR3 is TGCGCCAGCAGCCAAGCCGGACAGGCACTCCGGTGGGGCTACACCTTC. It specifies CASSQAGQALRWGYTF.

The rearrangement links TRBV27 to TRBJ2-7, with TRBD1 identical over 9 bases. Germline loops: CDR1 MNHEY, CDR2 SMNVEV (reference sequence). This CDR3 contains 14 residues. V lost 5 bases to trimming and J lost 4 bases; unmatched junction nucleotides: 6. The CDR3 spells CASSPDRGQYEQYF. As DNA, the CDR3 is TGTGCCAGCAGTCCGGACAGGGGACAGTACGAGCAGTACTTC.

The chain employs TRBV15 and TRBJ2-7; 7 nucleotides line up with TRBD1. CDR3 length: 13 amino acids. The germline CDR1 and CDR2 sequences are LNHNV and YYDKDF (reference sequence). V was pared by 1 base and J by 5 bases, with 2 bases of the junction left unmatched. Written as DNA, the CDR3 is TGTGCCACCAGCAGAGGGGACAGCCACGAGCAGTACTTC. This sequence encodes CATSRGDSHEQYF.